A single sample is the source of the 4 T cell receptor beta chains below, sequenced in a study of T cell repertoires in cytomegalovirus infection. Each CDR3 protein gets one entry after TCRdb re-called the reads with MiXCR. The table lists under 850,000 distinct CDR3 sequences, under 40% of them singletons. The sample comprised PBMCs. The receptors here all came from a human donor in good health (CMV status not recorded). Some clones in this sample may be carry-over from other donors' samples.

The rearrangement links TRBV7-6 to TRBJ1-1; no definite D call. V was shortened by 1 base and J by 1 base, with 16 bases between the two germline ends. Germline assignment: CDR1 SGHVS and CDR2 FNYEAQ. This CDR3 is built from 17 residues. The DNA of the CDR3 is TGTGCCAGCAGCTTAGGGGCTTGGGCGGGCGGGAACACTGAAGCTTTCTTT. Translation gives CASSLGAWAGGNTEAFF.

V gene TRBV2 combines with J gene TRBJ1-5, with D tentatively TRBD1 (5 bases). The CDR3 runs to 15 residues. Trimming pared 3 bases from V and 6 bases from J, leaving 15 bases between. Germline-derived CDR1 and CDR2 are SNHLY and FYNNEI. The CDR3 DNA sequence: TGTGCCAGCAGTGAGCGCAGGGTCAGCCTTCAGCCCCAGCATTTT. As protein: CASSERRVSLQPQHF.

In DNA form, the CDR3 reads TGTGCCAGCAGCTCCCGATCGGGGGGGAACACTGAAGCTTTCTTT. Residues: CASSSRSGGNTEAFF. The V call is TRBV7-2, the J call TRBJ1-1; possibly TRBD1 for D (5 bases). Trimming took 4 bases from V and 1 from J, leaving 13 bases between them. Germline V gene data show CDR1 as SGHTA and CDR2 as FQGNSA. This CDR3 spans 15 amino acids.

This clonotype was counted between two and nine times. This rearrangement joins TRBV12-3 or TRBV12-4 to TRBJ1-4; the match to TRBD1 covers 7 bases. This CDR3 spans 14 amino acids. V dropped 1 base and J dropped 6; count of bases not matched to a gene: 2. The CDR3 nucleotides are TGTGCCAGCAGTTTAGGAGGGGGCGATGAAAAACTGTTTTTT. Translation: CASSLGGGDEKLFF.